This T cell receptor beta chain stems from a study of somatic mutations in cytotoxic T cells in rheumatoid arthritis. Here immunoSEQ multiplex PCR was the method, and the copy in TCRdb shows in-frame clones only, minus some. The profile shows approximately 7,000 clones, around three fifths of them singletons. From germline, CDR1 is SGHNT and CDR2 YYREEE (reference sequence). The CDR3 covers 12 residues. V shed 2 bases and J shed 8 bases, with 9 bases lying between them. The sample consisted of CD8+ T cells sorted from blood. The V gene is TRBV5-4, the J gene TRBJ2-3, with a weak D call TRBD2 (7 bases). This receptor was obtained from a woman in her thirties or forties in good health. CDR3 in DNA: TGTGCCAGCAGCTTTAGGGGGGGTACGCAGTATTTT. Protein sequence: CASSFRGGTQYF.